Listed below are T cell receptor beta chains from one sample, sequenced in a study of CD8 T cells in Susac syndrome. TCRdb ran MiXCR on the immunoSEQ multiplex PCR reads and lists one entry per CDR3 protein. The sample has some 150,000 distinct CDR3 sequences; about 95% are singletons. Sequencing input: CD8+ T cells from PBMCs. The receptors here all came from a human donor with multiple sclerosis. The CDR3 runs from the conserved cysteine through the conserved F or W. The order of the fields is V gene, D gene, clone size, J gene, CDR3 DNA, CDR3 protein. A D gene is named only where the DNA matches it firmly. Only some rows state a clone size, as once, few, many or a class for expanded clones.

TRBV6-5	-	-	TRBJ2-3	TGTGCCAGCAGTTACTCGATGCGCACAGATACGCAGTATTTT	CASSYSMRTDTQYF
TRBV9	-	-	TRBJ2-1	TGTGCCAGCAGCGTAACTTGGCTAGCGTCAAATGAGCAGTTCTTC	CASSVTWLASNEQFF
TRBV19	-	-	TRBJ1-2	TGTGCCAGTGAGGACGGACGTTACTATGGCTACACCTTC	CASEDGRYYGYTF
TRBV6-5	TRBD2	-	TRBJ2-5	TGTGCCAGCAGTCCGGGACTAGGTCAAGAGACCCAGTACTTC	CASSPGLGQETQYF
TRBV29-1	TRBD1	-	TRBJ2-7	TGCAGCGTTGAAGAAGGGACAGACCGAAATCCCTACGAGCAGTACTTC	CSVEEGTDRNPYEQYF
TRBV9	TRBD2	-	TRBJ2-1	TGTGCCAGCAGCCTACCTAGCGGGGGCTACAATGAGCAGTTCTTC	CASSLPSGGYNEQFF
TRBV30	-	-	TRBJ1-1	TGTGCCTGGAACGGCAGGGGCACTGAAGCTTTCTTT	CAWNGRGTEAFF
TRBV6-6	-	-	TRBJ1-5	TGTGCCAGCAGTTACGTTGGGGGAAGTCAGCCCCAGCATTTT	CASSYVGGSQPQHF
TRBV7-3	TRBD1	-	TRBJ2-7	TGTGCCAGCAGCTTAAGCGGTGACAGGGGGCTCGACGAGCAGTACTTC	CASSLSGDRGLDEQYF
TRBV12-3/TRBV12-4	-	-	TRBJ1-6	TGTGCCAGCCTCGCTGGGGGTAATTCACCCCTCCACTTT	CASLAGGNSPLHF
TRBV9	-	-	TRBJ2-3	TGTGCCAGCAGTCCCAGCGGGTCGGAAGATACGCAGTATTTT	CASSPSGSEDTQYF
TRBV5-5	-	-	TRBJ2-7	TGTGCCAGCAGTACAGAAACCTACGAGCAGTACTTC	CASSTETYEQYF
TRBV9	-	once	TRBJ2-3	TGTGCCAGCAGCGTTGGTGTTCGGTGGGATACGCAGTATTTT	CASSVGVRWDTQYF
TRBV29-1	-	-	TRBJ2-1	TGCAGCGTTGTCTCGATCGGCGCGGCCTCCTACAATGAGCAGTTCTTC	CSVVSIGAASYNEQFF
TRBV9	TRBD1	-	TRBJ1-2	TGTGCCAGCAACGGACAGGCCGATGGCTACACCTTC	CASNGQADGYTF
TRBV16	-	-	TRBJ2-1	TGTGCCAGCAGTTACCGATACAATGAGCAGTTCTTC	CASSYRYNEQFF
TRBV19	TRBD1	once	TRBJ2-5	TGTGCCAGTAGTGGGGACAGGGAGGTCGGAGAGACCCAGTACTTC	CASSGDREVGETQYF
TRBV2	TRBD1	-	TRBJ2-1	TGTGCCAACAGGGGCGCTTCCTACAATGAGCAGTTCTTC	CANRGASYNEQFF